This T cell receptor beta chain was identified during a study of CD8+ T cells in alopecia areata. Whole-study context: Oral tofacitinib (5 to 10 mg twice daily) was administered to treated patients. The tofacitinib course ran for 6 to 18 months and was followed by 6 months off drug.

This clone was seen a few times. The antigen remains unidentified. Following RNA extraction, reverse transcription yielded cDNA that acted as the sequencing template. Sequencing was performed with immunoSEQ multiplex PCR; in TCRdb, only in-frame clones are kept and a portion is missing. This table holds about 210,000 clones, 50% to 70% found once. Treatment specified: oral pan-JAK inhibitor, 5-10 mg twice daily. Germline CDR1 reads SQVTM; CDR2 reads ANQGSEA. The CDR3 consists of 12 residues. V shed 2 bases and J shed 7 bases, with 9 bases lying between them. Notes on the study in general: While patients received tofacitinib, many expanded lesional clones remained present in scalp and blood. Scalp samples also yield sequences of resident alphabeta T cells from normal skin.

The receptor comes from a human donor with alopecia areata. Sequencing was performed on CD4+ T cells sorted from blood, taken at week 4, from a patient treated with tofacitinib. This chain connects TRBV29-1 to TRBJ2-1; D is unresolved. CDR3 nucleotides: TGCAGCGTTGAACCAGGTCGGAATGAGCAGTTCTTC. Amino acids: CSVEPGRNEQFF.